This T cell receptor beta chain was sequenced during a study of cytomegalovirus exposure and HLA in healthy donors. Points from the study as a whole: A later analysis by the authors found several of the most significant clusters apparently linked to common viral pathogens. For presence/absence analyses, sequencing depth was assumed to be roughly uniform across donors.

From germline, CDR1 is MNHNS and CDR2 SASEGT. The CDR3 spans 14 residues. Trimming stripped 3 bases from V and 4 bases from J, with 11 bases between. The PCR used 60 Vbeta and 13 Jbeta primers. Profiling relied on immunoSEQ multiplex PCR, and the TCRdb table lists in-frame clones only, not all of them. The table lists some 150,000 clones, almost 80% of them singletons. Details on this clone: Its target is unknown.

The TCR comes from a woman aged 45-65 years in good health and CMV-seronegative. V is TRBV6-1 and J is TRBJ2-3; a possible D gene is TRBD2 (6 bases). Sequences were obtained from PBMCs. The CDR3 region has the DNA TGTGCCAGCAGTGATCAACTAGCCCCAGATACGCAGTATTTT. Protein: CASSDQLAPDTQYF.